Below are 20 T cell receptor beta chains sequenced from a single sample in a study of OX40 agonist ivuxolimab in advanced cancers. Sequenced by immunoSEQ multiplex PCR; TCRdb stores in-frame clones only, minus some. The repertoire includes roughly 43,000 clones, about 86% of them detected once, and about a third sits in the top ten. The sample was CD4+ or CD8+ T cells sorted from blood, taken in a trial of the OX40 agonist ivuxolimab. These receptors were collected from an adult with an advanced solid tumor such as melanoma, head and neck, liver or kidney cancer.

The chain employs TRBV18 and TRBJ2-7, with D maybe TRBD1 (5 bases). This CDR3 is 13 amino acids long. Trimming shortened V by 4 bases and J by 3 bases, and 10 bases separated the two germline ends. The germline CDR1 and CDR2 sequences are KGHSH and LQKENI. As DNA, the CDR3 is TGTGCCAGCTCACTGGACAACTACTACGAGCAGTACTTC. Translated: CASSLDNYYEQYF.

The CDR3 is CASSDRFSGNTIYF. CDR3 sequence (DNA): TGTGCCAGCAGTGATCGATTCTCTGGAAACACCATATATTTT. V gene TRBV6-1 combines with J gene TRBJ1-3; D is uncertain. CDR1 is MNHNS, CDR2 SASEGT, per germline. V lost 3 bases to trimming and J lost 0 bases, with 6 bases between them. The CDR3 runs to 14 residues.

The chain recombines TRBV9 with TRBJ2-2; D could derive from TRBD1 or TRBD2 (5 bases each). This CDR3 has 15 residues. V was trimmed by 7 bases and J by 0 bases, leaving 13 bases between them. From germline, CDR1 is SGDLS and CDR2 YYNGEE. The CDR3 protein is CASAPGTTNTGELFF. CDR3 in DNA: TGTGCCAGCGCACCCGGGACGACGAACACCGGGGAGCTGTTTTTT.

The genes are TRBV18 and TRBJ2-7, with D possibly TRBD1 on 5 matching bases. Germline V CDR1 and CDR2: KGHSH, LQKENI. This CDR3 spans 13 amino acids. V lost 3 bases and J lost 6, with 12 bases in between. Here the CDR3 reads CASSPPGSGEQYF. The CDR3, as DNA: TGTGCCAGCTCACCCCCAGGGTCGGGCGAGCAGTACTTC.

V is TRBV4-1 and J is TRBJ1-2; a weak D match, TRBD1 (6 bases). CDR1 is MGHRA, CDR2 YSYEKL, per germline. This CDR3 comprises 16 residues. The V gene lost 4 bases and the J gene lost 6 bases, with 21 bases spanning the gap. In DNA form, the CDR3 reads TGCGCCAGCAGCCCCCGACTCCCGGCAGGGGAGGATGGCTACACCTTC. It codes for CASSPRLPAGEDGYTF.

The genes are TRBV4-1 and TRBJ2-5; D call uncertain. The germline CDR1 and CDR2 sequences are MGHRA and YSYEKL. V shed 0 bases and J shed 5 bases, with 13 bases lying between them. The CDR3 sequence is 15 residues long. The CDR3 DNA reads TGCGCCAGCAGCCAAGAACTGGGTTCTAGGGAGACCCAGTACTTC. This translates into CASSQELGSRETQYF.

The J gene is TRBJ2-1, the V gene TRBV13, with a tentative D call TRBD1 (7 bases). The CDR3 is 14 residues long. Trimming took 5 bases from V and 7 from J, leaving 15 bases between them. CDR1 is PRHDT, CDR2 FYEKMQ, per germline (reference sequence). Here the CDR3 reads CASSPGTAGNEQFF. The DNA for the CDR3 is TGTGCCAGCAGCCCAGGGACAGCGGGTAATGAGCAGTTCTTC.

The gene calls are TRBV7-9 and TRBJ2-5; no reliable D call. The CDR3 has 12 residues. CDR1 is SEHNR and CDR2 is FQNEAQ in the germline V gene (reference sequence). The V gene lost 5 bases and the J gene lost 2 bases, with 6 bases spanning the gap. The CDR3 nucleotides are TGTGCCAGCAGCCGCCGGCAAGAGACCCAGTACTTC. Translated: CASSRRQETQYF.

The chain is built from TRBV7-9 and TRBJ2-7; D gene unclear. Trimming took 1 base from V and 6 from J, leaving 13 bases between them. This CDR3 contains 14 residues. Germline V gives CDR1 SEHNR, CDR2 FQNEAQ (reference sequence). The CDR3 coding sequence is TGTGCCAGCAGCTTAGGGAACGGTCCGATCGAGCAGTACTTC. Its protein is CASSLGNGPIEQYF. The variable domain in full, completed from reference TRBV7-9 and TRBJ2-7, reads DTGVSQNPRHKITKRGQNVTFRCDPISEHNRLYWYRQTLGQGPEFLTYFQNEAQLEKSRLLSDRFSAERPKGSFSTLEIQRTEQGDSAMYLCASSLGNGPIEQYFGPGTRLTVT.

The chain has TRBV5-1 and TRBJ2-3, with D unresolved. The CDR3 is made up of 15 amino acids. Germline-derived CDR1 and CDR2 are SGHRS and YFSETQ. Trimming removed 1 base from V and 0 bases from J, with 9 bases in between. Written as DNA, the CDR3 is TGCGCCAGCAGCTTGACGGCGGCAAGCACAGATACGCAGTATTTT. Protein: CASSLTAASTDTQYF.

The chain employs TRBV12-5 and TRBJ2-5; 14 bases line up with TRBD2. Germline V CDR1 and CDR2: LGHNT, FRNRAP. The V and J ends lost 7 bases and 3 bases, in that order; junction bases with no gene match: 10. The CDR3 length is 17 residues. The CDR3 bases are TGTGCTAGTGCTCCGGGGACTAGCGGGGGTATGGAAGAGACCCAGTACTTC. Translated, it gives CASAPGTSGGMEETQYF.

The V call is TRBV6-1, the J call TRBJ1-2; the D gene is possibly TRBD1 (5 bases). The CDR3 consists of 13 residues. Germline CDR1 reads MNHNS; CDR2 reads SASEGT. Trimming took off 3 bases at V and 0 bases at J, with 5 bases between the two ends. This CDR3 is CASSETANYGYTF. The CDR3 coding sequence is TGTGCCAGCAGTGAGACAGCTAACTATGGCTACACCTTC.

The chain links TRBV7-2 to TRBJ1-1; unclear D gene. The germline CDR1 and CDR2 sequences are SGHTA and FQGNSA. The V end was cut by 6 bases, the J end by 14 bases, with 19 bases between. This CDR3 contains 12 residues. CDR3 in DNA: TGTGCCAGCAGTCCAACCCCGGGGTATCCGTTCTTT. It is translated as CASSPTPGYPFF.

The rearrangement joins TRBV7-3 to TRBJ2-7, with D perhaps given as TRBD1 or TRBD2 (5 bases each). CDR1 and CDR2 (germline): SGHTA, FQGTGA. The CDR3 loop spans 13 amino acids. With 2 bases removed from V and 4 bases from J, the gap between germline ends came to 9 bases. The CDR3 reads CASSLLGEYEQYF. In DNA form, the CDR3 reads TGTGCCAGCAGCTTACTAGGGGAGTACGAGCAGTACTTC.

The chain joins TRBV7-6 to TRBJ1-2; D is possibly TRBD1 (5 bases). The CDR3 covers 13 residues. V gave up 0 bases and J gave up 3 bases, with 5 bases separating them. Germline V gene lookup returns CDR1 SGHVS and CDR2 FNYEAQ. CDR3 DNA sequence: TGTGCCAGCAGCTTAGCGGGGGACTATGGCTACACCTTC. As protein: CASSLAGDYGYTF.

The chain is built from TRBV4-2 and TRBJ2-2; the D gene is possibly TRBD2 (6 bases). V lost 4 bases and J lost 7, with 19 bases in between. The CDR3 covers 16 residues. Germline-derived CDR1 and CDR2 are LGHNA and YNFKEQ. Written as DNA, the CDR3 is TGTGCCAGCAGCCGAGTAGGGAGTGAGCGGGTCGGGGAGCTGTTTTTT. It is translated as CASSRVGSERVGELFF.

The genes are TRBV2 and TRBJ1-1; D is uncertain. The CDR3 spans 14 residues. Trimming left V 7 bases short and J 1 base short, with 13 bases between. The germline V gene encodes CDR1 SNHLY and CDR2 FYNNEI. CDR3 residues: CASTIAAGNTEAFF. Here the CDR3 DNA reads TGTGCCAGCACCATTGCGGCCGGGAACACTGAAGCTTTCTTT.

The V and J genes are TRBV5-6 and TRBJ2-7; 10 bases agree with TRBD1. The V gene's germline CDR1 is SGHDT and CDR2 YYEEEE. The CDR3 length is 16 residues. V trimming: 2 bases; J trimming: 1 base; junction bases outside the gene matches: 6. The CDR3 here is CASSFYGTGASYEQYF. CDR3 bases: TGTGCCAGCAGCTTTTATGGGACAGGGGCTTCCTACGAGCAGTACTTC. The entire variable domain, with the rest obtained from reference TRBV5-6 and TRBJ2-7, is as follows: DAGVTQSPTHLIKTRGQQVTLRCSPKSGHDTVSWYQQALGQGPQFIFQYYEEEERQRGNFPDRFSGHQFPNYSSELNVNALLLGDSALYLCASSFYGTGASYEQYFGPGTRLTVT.

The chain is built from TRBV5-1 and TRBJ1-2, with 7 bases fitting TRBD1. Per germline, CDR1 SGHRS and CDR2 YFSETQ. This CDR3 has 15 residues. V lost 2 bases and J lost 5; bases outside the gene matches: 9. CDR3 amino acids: CASSLGGGTEYGYTF. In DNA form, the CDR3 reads TGCGCCAGCAGCTTAGGCGGCGGGACAGAATATGGCTACACCTTC.

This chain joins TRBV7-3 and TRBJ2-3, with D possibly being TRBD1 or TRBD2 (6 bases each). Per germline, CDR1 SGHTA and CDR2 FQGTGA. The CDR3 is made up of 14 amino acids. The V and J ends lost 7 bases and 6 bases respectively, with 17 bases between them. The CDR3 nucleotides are TGTGCCAGCACCGGGGGCCTGGATGGGGATACGCAGTATTTT. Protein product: CASTGGLDGDTQYF.